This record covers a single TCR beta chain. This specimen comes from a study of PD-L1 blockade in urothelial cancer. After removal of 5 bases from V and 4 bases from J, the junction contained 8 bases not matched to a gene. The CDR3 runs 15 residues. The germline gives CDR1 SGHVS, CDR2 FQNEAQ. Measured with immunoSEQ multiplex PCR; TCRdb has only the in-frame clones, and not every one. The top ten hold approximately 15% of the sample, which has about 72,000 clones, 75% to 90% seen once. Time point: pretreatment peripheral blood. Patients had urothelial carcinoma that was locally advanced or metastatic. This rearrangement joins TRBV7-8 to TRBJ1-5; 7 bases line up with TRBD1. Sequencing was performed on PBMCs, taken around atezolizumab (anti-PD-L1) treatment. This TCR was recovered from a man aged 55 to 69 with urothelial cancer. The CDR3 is CASSPWGQQNQPQHF. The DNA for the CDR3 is TGTGCCAGCAGCCCCTGGGGACAGCAGAATCAGCCCCAGCATTTT.